A selection of T cell receptor beta chains follows, all from one sample in a study of shared clonotypes between healthy human individuals. Sequencing used immunoSEQ multiplex PCR; TCRdb keeps in-frame clones, though not all of them. The table lists a few million clones, roughly 93% of them singletons. What was sequenced was naive CD8+ T cells from PBMCs. The origin of the receptors is a man between 18 and 29 years old in good health. Some clones in this sample may be carry-over from other donors' samples. CDR3s leave out the opening cysteine and the closing phenylalanine or tryptophan.

>TRBV10-3|TRBJ1-5
AISDRAGSQH
>TRBV6-6|TRBJ2-7
ASSLSGETANYEQY
>TRBV7-2|TRBJ1-5
ASSLVFGGYSNQPQH
>TRBV28|TRBJ1-1
ASSYSGAVAF
>TRBV2|TRBJ2-4
ASSEYRLAKNIQY
>TRBV13|TRBJ2-2
ASSPGRHTGELF
>TRBV5-4|TRBJ2-2
ASSPGLVFLANTGELF
>TRBV25-1|TRBJ2-1
ASSEGARNYNEQF
>TRBV9|TRBJ2-7
AREGLAGGNYEQY
>TRBV9|TRBJ2-7
ASSGVAGGPDEQY
>TRBV4-1|TRBJ1-1
ASSQSPRRQGARGTEAF
>TRBV6-1|TRBJ1-5
ASSQGWGRNQPQH
>TRBV7-2|TRBJ2-2
ASSVLAGVPAGELF
>TRBV5-1|TRBJ2-1
ASSLWGPGNEQF
>TRBV4-2|TRBJ2-7
ASSQASGFLSEQY
>TRBV7-2|TRBJ2-7
ASSPWDSPYEQY
>TRBV25-1|TRBJ2-7
ASSEWRQGDHEQY
>TRBV5-1|TRBJ2-3
ASSSVAVISDTQY
>TRBV2|-
ASTGQGTYEQY
>TRBV7-9|TRBJ1-5
ASSRQGMDQPQH
>TRBV5-4|TRBJ2-5
ASSLQGTSQETQY
>TRBV6-5|TRBJ2-1
ATKLAGTGYNEQF
>TRBV4-1|TRBJ2-7
ASSQGTESSSYEQY
>TRBV7-2|TRBJ1-1
ASSLTGGWNTEAF
>TRBV4-1|TRBJ2-1
ASSQVVDEQF
>TRBV5-1|TRBJ2-7
ASSLGQSYEQY
>TRBV14|TRBJ1-2
ASSRLRGGGDEGYT
>TRBV28|TRBJ1-1
ASNSVHRGTEAF